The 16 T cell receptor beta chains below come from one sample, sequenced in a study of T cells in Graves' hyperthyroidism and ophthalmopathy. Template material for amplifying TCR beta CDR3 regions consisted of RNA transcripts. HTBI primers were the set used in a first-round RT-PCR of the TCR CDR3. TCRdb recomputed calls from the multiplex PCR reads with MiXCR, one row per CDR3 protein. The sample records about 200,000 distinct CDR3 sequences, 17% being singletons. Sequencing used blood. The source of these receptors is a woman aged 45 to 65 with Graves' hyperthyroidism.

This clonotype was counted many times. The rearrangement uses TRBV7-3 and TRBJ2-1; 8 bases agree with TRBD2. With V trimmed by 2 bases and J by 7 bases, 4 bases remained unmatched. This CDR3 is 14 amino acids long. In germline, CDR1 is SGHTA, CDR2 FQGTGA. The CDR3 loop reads CASSLQAGVNEQFF. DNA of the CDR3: TGTGCCAGCAGCTTACAAGCGGGAGTTAATGAGCAGTTCTTC.

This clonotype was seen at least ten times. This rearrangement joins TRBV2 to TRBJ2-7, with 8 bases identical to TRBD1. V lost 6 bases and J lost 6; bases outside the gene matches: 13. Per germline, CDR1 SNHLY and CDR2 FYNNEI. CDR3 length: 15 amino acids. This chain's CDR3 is CASRKPGQGSGEQYF. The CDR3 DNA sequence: TGTGCCAGCAGGAAACCTGGACAGGGTTCGGGCGAGCAGTACTTC. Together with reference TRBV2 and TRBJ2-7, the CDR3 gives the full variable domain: EPEVTQTPSHQVTQMGQEVILRCVPISNHLYFYWYRQILGQKVEFLVSFYNNEISEKSEIFDDQFSVERPDGSNFTLKIRSTKLEDSAMYFCASRKPGQGSGEQYFGPGTRLTVT.

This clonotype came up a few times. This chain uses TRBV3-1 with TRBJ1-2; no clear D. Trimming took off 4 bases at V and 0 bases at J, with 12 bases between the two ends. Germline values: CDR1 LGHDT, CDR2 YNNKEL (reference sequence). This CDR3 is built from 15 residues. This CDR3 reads CASSLDARANYGYTF. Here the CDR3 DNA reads TGTGCCAGCAGCCTCGACGCTCGGGCTAACTATGGCTACACCTTC.

The CDR3, as DNA: TGTGCCAGCAGCGGTGACCGAGAGACCCAGTACTTC. Amino acids: CASSGDRETQYF. The J gene is TRBJ2-5, the V gene TRBV7-2, with unresolved D. The CDR3 runs to 12 residues. Germline CDR1 SGHTA, CDR2 FQGNSA. V was clipped by 5 bases and J by 4 bases, with 8 bases between them. Looking up the rest from reference TRBV7-2 and TRBJ2-5 gives the full variable domain: GAGVSQSPSNKVTEKGKDVELRCDPISGHTALYWYRQSLGQGLEFLIYFQGNSAPDKSGLPSDRFSAERTGGSVSTLTIQRTQQEDSAVYLCASSGDRETQYFGPGTRLLVL.

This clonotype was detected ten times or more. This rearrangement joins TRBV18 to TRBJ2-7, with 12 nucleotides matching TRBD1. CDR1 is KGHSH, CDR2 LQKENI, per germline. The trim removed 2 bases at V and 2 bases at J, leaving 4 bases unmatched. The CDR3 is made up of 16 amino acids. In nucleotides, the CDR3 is TGTGCCAGCTCACCAAGGGGACAGGGGGCTCCCTACGAGCAGTACTTC. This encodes CASSPRGQGAPYEQYF.

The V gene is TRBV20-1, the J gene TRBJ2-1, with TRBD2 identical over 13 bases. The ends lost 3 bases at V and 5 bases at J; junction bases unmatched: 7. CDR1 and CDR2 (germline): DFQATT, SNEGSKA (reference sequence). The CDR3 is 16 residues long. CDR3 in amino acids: CSASSRTSGSHNEQFF. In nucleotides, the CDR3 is TGCAGTGCTAGTAGCAGGACTAGCGGGAGCCACAATGAGCAGTTCTTC.

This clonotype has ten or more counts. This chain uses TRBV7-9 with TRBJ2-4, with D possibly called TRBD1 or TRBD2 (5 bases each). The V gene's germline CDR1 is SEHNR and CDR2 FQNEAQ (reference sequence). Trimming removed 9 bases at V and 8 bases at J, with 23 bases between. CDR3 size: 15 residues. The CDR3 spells CARKLKGTPVHIQYF. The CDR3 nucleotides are TGTGCCAGGAAGTTAAAGGGGACCCCGGTGCACATTCAGTACTTC.

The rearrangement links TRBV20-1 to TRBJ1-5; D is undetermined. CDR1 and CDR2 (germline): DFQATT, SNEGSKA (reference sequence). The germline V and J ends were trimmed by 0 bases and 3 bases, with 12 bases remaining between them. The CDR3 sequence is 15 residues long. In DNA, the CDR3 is TGCAGTGCTAGAGACCCGATGACGGTCAATCAGCCCCAGCATTTT. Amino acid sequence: CSARDPMTVNQPQHF.

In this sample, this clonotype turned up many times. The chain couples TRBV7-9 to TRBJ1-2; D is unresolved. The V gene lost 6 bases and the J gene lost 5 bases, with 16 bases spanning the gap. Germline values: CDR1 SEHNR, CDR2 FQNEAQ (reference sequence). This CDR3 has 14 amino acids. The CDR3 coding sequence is TGTGCCAGCAGATCTAGCCTACAGATTTATGGCTACACCTTC. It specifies CASRSSLQIYGYTF.

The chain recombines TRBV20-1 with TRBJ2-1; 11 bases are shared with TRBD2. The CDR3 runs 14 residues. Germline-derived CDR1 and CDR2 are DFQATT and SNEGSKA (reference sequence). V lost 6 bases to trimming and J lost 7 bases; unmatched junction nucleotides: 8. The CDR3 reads CSASPRTSGNEQFF. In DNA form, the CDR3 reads TGCAGTGCGTCGCCCCGGACTAGCGGGAATGAGCAGTTCTTC.

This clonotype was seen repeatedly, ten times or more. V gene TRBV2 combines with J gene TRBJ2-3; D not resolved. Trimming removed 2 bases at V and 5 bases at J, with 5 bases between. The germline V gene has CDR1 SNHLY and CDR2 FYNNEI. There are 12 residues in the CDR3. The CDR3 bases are TGTGCCAGCAGTGAATGGGGAGATACGCAGTATTTT. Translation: CASSEWGDTQYF.

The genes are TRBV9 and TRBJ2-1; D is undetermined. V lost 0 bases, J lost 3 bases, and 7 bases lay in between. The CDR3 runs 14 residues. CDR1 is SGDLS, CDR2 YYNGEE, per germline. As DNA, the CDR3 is TGTGCCAGCAGCGTAGGAGAAATCTACAATGAGCAGTTCTTC. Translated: CASSVGEIYNEQFF.

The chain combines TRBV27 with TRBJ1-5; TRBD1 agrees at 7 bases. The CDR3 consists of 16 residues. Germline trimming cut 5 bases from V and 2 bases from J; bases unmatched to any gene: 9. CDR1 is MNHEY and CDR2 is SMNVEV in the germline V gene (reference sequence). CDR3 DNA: TGTGCCAGCAGTGAGACACAGGGGAGAGGCAATCAGCCCCAGCATTTT. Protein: CASSETQGRGNQPQHF.

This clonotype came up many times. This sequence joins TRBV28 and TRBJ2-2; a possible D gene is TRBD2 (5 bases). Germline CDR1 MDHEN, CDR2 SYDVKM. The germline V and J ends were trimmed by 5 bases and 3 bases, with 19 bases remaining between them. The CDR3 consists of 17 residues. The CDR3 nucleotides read TGTGCCAGCAGTCCCACGGAGCGGACCCCGGACACCGGGGAGCTGTTTTTT. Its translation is CASSPTERTPDTGELFF.

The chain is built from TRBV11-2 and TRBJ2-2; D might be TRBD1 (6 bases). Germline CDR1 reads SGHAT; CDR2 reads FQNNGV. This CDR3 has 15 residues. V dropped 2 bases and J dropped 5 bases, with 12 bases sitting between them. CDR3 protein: CASSLRGRGTGELFF. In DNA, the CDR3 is TGTGCCAGCAGCTTAAGGGGGAGAGGTACCGGGGAGCTGTTTTTT.

This chain's CDR3 is CASSFSGNGYTF. As DNA, the CDR3 is TGTGCCAGCAGCTTCTCCGGGAATGGCTACACCTTC. V gene TRBV7-8 combines with J gene TRBJ1-2; D gene ambiguous. V lost 3 bases and J lost 6, with 8 bases in between. Germline values: CDR1 SGHVS, CDR2 FQNEAQ. This CDR3 contains 12 residues. The full variable domain, rest sourced from reference TRBV7-8 and TRBJ1-2, is GAGVSQSPRYKVAKRGQDVALRCDPISGHVSLFWYQQALGQGPEFLTYFQNEAQLDKSGLPSDRFFAERPEGSVSTLKIQRTQQEDSAVYLCASSFSGNGYTFGSGTRLTVV.